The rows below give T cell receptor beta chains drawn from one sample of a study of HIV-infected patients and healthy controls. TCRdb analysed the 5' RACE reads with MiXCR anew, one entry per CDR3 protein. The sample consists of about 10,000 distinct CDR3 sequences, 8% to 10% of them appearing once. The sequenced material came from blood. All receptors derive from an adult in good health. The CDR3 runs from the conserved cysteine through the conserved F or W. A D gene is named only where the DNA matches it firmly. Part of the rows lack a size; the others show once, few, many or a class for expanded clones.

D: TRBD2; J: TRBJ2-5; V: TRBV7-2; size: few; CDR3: CASSSVAGGKQETQYF; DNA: TGTGCCAGCAGCTCTGTAGCGGGAGGGAAGCAAGAGACCCAGTACTTC
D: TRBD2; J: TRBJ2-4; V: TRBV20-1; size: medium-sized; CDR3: CSARVEGLEKNIQYF; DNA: TGCAGTGCTAGGGTGGAGGGACTAGAGAAAAACATTCAGTACTTC
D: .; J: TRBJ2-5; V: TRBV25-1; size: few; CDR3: CASSALHPAQETQYF; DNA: TGTGCCAGCAGTGCCCTTCACCCGGCACAAGAGACCCAGTACTTC
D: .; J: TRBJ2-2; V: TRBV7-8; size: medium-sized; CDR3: CASSLLIPANTGELFF; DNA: TGTGCCAGCAGCTTACTGATTCCCGCGAACACCGGGGAGCTGTTTTTT
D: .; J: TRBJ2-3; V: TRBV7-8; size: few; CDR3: CASSWGWGEDTQYF; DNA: TGTGCCAGCAGCTGGGGTTGGGGGGAAGATACGCAGTATTTT
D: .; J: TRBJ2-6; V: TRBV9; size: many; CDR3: CASSVDGSSGANVLTF; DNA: TGTGCCAGCAGCGTCGACGGAAGCTCTGGGGCCAACGTCCTGACTTTC
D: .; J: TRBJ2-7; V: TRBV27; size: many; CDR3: CASSLSWQVLYEQYF; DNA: TGTGCCAGCAGTTTATCTTGGCAGGTTCTCTACGAGCAGTACTTC
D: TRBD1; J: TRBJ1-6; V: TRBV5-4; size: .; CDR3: CASSLEDRVNSPLHF; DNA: TGTGCCAGCAGCTTGGAGGACAGGGTGAATTCACCCCTCCACTTT
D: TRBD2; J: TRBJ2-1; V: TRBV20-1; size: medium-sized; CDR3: CSAPSGGPDNEQFF; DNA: TGCAGTGCTCCCAGCGGGGGCCCGGACAATGAGCAGTTCTTC
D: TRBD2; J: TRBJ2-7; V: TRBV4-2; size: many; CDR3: CASSQSPSGINYEQYF; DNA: TGTGCCAGCAGCCAATCGCCTAGCGGGATCAATTACGAGCAGTACTTC
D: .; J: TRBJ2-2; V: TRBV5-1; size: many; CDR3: CASSLYYGTGELFF; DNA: TGCGCCAGCAGCTTGTACTACGGGACCGGGGAGCTGTTTTTT
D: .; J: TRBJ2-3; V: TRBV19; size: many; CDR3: CASSIGLGASTDTQYF; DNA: TGTGCCAGTAGTATAGGACTGGGAGCGTCCACAGATACGCAGTATTTT
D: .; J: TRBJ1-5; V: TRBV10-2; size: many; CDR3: CASSEFFSGARGNQPQHF; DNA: TGCGCCAGCAGTGAGTTTTTCTCAGGGGCCAGGGGCAATCAGCCCCAGCATTTT
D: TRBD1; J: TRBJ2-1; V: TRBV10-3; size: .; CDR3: CAISDHTEQGDPYNEQFF; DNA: TGTGCCATCAGTGACCACACCGAACAGGGGGATCCCTACAATGAGCAGTTCTTC
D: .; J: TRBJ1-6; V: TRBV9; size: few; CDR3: CASSALSVARDNSPLHF; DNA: TGTGCCAGCAGCGCTCTATCCGTAGCGCGTGATAATTCACCCCTCCACTTT
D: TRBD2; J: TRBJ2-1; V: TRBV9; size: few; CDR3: CASSPNSGVSEQFF; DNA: TGTGCCAGCAGTCCTAATAGCGGGGTTTCTGAGCAGTTCTTC
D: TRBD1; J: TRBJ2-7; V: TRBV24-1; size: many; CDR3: CATSDPPYPGQSLYEQYF; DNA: TGTGCCACCAGTGACCCCCCCTACCCGGGACAGAGCCTTTACGAGCAGTACTTC
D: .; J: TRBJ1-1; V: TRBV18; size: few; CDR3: CASSLQPPQAAWNTEAFF; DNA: TGTGCCAGCTCACTCCAACCACCACAGGCGGCTTGGAACACTGAAGCTTTCTTT
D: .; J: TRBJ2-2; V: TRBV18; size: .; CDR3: CASSPPITGELFF; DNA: TGTGCCAGCTCACCACCGATCACCGGGGAGCTGTTTTTT
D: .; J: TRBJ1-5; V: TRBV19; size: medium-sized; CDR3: CASSIRRGPGSNQPQHF; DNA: TGTGCCAGTAGTATTCGGAGAGGGCCCGGGAGCAATCAGCCCCAGCATTTT